This TCR beta chain was recorded in a study of immune cell composition in non-small cell lung cancer. Findings and limits, study-wide: It was not proven that tumour-reactive clones equal dominant tumour-associated clones. Lung squamous cell carcinoma tumours had significantly higher top 10 clone scores and productive clonality than lung adenocarcinoma.

A remark on this clone: Its specificity is not known.

Assay: immunoSEQ multiplex PCR; the TCRdb copy retains only in-frame clones and omits some. The sample yields fewer than 6,000 clones, around 78% seen once. V was clipped by 7 bases and J by 0 bases; unmatched bases: 9. Germline V gene sequence: CDR1 SGHVS, CDR2 FQNEAQ. The CDR3 covers 16 residues. Material: lung tumor tissue. This rearrangement joins TRBV7-8 to TRBJ1-5, with 7 bases lining up with TRBD1. This receptor was obtained from a human donor with non-small cell lung cancer. The DNA for the CDR3 is TGTGCCAGCAAGGAGACAGGGTATATTAGCAATCAGCCCCAGCATTTT. Translated, it gives CASKETGYISNQPQHF.